The entry below describes one T cell receptor (beta chain). The source of the sample is a study of blood T cell repertoires in COVID-19. The wider study: Nucleic acid was either cDNA or gDNA, and it came from T cells, B-cell-depleted T cells, or PBMCs.

Allocation to cohorts depended on clinical history reported by the participants. The CDR3 extends over 13 amino acids. CDR1 MNHEY and CDR2 SVGAGI come from the germline V gene. The V and J ends lost 8 bases and 4 bases, in that order; junction bases with no gene match: 7. Measured with immunoSEQ multiplex PCR; TCRdb has only the in-frame clones, and not every one. The sample lists over 150,000 clones, 80% to 90% occurring once. The clonotype originates from a man aged 45-65 years who had recovered from COVID-19. Source material: PBMCs or T cells enriched from blood (not recorded which). V and J are TRBV6-5 and TRBJ1-1; the match to TRBD1 covers 7 bases. CDR3 in DNA: TGTGCCAGCTTCAGGGGGGCTGGCACTGAAGCTTTCTTT. It translates to CASFRGAGTEAFF.